Below, 3 T cell receptor beta chains from the same sample are listed, as sequenced in a study of Graves' ophthalmopathy and Graves' hyperthyroidism. The authors amplified TCR beta CDR3 regions from RNA transcripts. HTBI primers were used in a first-round RT-PCR, which preceded a second-round multiplex PCR. TCRdb processed the multiplex PCR reads anew with MiXCR; each CDR3 protein has one entry. Altogether 200,000 to 300,000 distinct CDR3 sequences are present, 45% being singletons, with the ten largest covering around half. Specimen: peripheral blood. The source of these receptors is an adult man with Graves' ophthalmopathy.

The chain employs TRBV19 and TRBJ1-1, with D possibly matching TRBD1 (5 bases). CDR1 LNHDA and CDR2 SQIVND come from the germline V gene (reference sequence). This CDR3 is 15 amino acids long. V lost 5 bases to trimming and J lost 0 bases, with 13 bases between them. The CDR3 sequence is CASSPRTPMNTEAFF. Written as DNA, the CDR3 is TGTGCCAGTAGTCCCCGGACACCTATGAACACTGAAGCTTTCTTT.

The CDR3 DNA reads as TGTGCCAGCAGTTACTACGGGAATTCACCCCTCCACTTT. Protein product: CASSYYGNSPLHF. The rearrangement uses TRBV9 and TRBJ1-6, with D unresolved. V lost 5 bases and J 7 bases, leaving 10 bases between the germline ends. Germline CDR1 reads SGDLS; CDR2 reads YYNGEE. The CDR3 loop spans 13 amino acids.

The rearrangement joins TRBV20-1 to TRBJ2-2; D call uncertain. Per germline, CDR1 DFQATT and CDR2 SNEGSKA (reference sequence). This CDR3 has 13 residues. V lost 1 base to trimming and J lost 1 base, with 4 bases between them. This CDR3 is CSARVRNTGELFF. The DNA for the CDR3 is TGCAGTGCTAGAGTCAGGAACACCGGGGAGCTGTTTTTT.